Sequencing of this TCR beta chain was carried out in a study of T cell repertoires in cytomegalovirus infection. Study background: CMV epitopes in the study were HLA-C-restricted (recently identified) and HLA-B-restricted (well studied). An indication of both CMV infection and matching HLA type came from public TCR beta signatures. Points from the study as a whole: HLA-C-restricted, CMV-specific TCR beta clonotypes were dominant ex vivo. Cumulative public TCR beta family frequency identified carriers of CMV plus the relevant HLA.

In this sample, this clonotype is large. Its antigen is not known. Via MiXCR, TCRdb re-called the reads, giving one row per CDR3 protein. Of approximately 150,000 distinct CDR3 sequences listed, 20% to 25% are singletons. Germline loops: CDR1 SGHAT, CDR2 FQDESV (reference sequence). CDR3 length: 14 amino acids. Trimming removed 5 bases at V and 1 base at J, with 12 bases between. The rearrangement uses TRBV11-1 and TRBJ2-7; either TRBD1 or TRBD2 may supply D (5 bases each). The clonotype was recovered from a human donor in good health (CMV status not recorded). Some clones in this sample may be carry-over from other donors' samples. The specimen was CD8+ T cells from cultured PBMCs, collected from culture after CMV antigen stimulation. CDR3 loop: CASSPRDGSYEQYF. CDR3 in DNA: TGTGCCAGCAGCCCCCGGGACGGGTCCTACGAGCAGTACTTC.